This entry lists 10 T cell receptor beta chains sequenced from one sample in a study of tumor and adjacent non-tumor tissue in lung cancer (dated by TCRdb to 2017 to 2018). RNA was extracted from bulk unsorted tissue and checked for quality with a NanoDrop ND-1000 and an Agilent 2100. Receptors were amplified or captured by multiplex PCR. Sequencing instrument: Illumina HiSeq 2500. TCRbeta libraries were constructed through three rounds of nested PCR with primers (Table S4) according to protocols modified from ARM-PCR. TCRdb reran the public reads through fastp at Q25 and MiXCR, keeping productive beta chains. CDR3 protein sequences are deduplicated, and each keeps its most common genes and DNA. Counted in this sample were about 76,000 distinct CDR3 sequences; about two thirds of them appeared once. The ten largest account for around 13% of the sample. The sample was lung tumor tissue. The receptors here all came from a woman aged 65 to 85 with non-small cell lung cancer.

About this clonotype: A single base separates this from a much larger clone, so it may be a read error. This sequence joins TRBV24-1 and TRBJ1-5; D remains unclear. Trimming shortened V by 6 bases and J by 2 bases, and 4 bases separated the two germline ends. The CDR3 sequence is 12 residues long. Germline loops: CDR1 KGHDR, CDR2 SFDVKD. The CDR3 is CATSTGNQPQHF. CDR3 sequence (DNA): TGTGCCACCAGTACGGGCAATCAGCCCCAGCATTTT.

This chain joins TRBV7-9 and TRBJ1-2; a possible D gene is TRBD1 (5 bases). V lost 2 bases to trimming and J lost 7 bases, with 17 bases between them. The CDR3 has 15 residues. Germline V CDR1 and CDR2: SEHNR, FQNEAQ (reference sequence). The CDR3 DNA is TGTGCCAGCAGCTTAAATGGGGAGGGGTTGGTTGGCTACACCTTC. Translated, it gives CASSLNGEGLVGYTF.

Points on this clonotype: The junction departs from germline at one end; a sequencing error may be responsible. The CDR3 DNA sequence: TGTGCCAGCAGAAGAGGGGCTAATGAAAAAGTGTTTTTT. Protein product: CASRRGANEKVFF. The chain couples TRBV28 to TRBJ1-4; perhaps TRBD1 as D (5 bases). This CDR3 is built from 13 residues. CDR1 is MDHEN and CDR2 is SYDVKM in the germline V gene. Full variable domain (remainder filled in from reference TRBV28 and TRBJ1-4): DVKVTQSSRYLVKRTGEKVFLECVQDMDHENMFWYRQDPGLGLRLIYFSYDVKMKEKGDIPEGYSVSREKKERFSLILESASTNQTSMYLCASRRGANEKVFFGSGTQLSVL.

Of note for this clonotype: This likely comes from a read error, as the CDR3 has no conserved phenylalanine or tryptophan at its end. No DNA is shown, since the ends of the CDR3 on it are uncertain; the CDR3 is the one TCRdb lists. The chain carries TRBV6-5 and TRBJ2-7; the table's D call, TRBD2, has no DNA check behind it. The length of the CDR3 is 15 amino acids, counting both ends. The germline CDR1 and CDR2 sequences are MNHEY and SVGAGI. CDR3 region: CASTTQVEGPYEQYS.

This chain links TRBV6-5 with TRBJ1-2; D is perhaps TRBD1 (6 bases). CDR1 is MNHEY, CDR2 SVGAGI, per germline. This CDR3 region has 12 residues. The CDR3 DNA reads as TGTACTAGCAGTACAGGGAGCTATGGCTACACCTTC. Amino acid sequence: CTSSTGSYGYTF.

This clonotype was counted a single time. As the CDR3 is not closed by the conserved phenylalanine or tryptophan, this likely results from a read error. This sequence joins TRBV11-1 and TRBJ2-4, with D possibly matching TRBD1 (5 bases). The length of the CDR3 is 15 residues. V was cut by 5 bases and J by 0 bases, with 11 bases left in between. Germline CDR1 is SGHAT and CDR2 is FQDESV (reference sequence). In DNA, the CDR3 is TGTGCCAGCAGCCCAACAGGTCCAGCCAAAAACATTCAGTACTTA. Protein: CASSPTGPAKNIQYL.

The rearrangement uses TRBV4-2 and TRBJ2-7; no definite D call. Trimming took 0 bases from V and 2 from J, leaving 11 bases between them. Germline CDR1 reads LGHNA; CDR2 reads YNFKEQ. The CDR3 has 15 residues. The CDR3 DNA follows: TGTGCCAGCAGCCAAGATGCGACTGAAGCCTACGAGCAGTACTTC. This sequence encodes CASSQDATEAYEQYF.

V gene TRBV5-5 combines with J gene TRBJ2-7; 7 bases are a match to TRBD1. With 2 bases clipped from V and 2 bases from J, the junction kept 13 bases outside the gene matches. CDR1 is SGHKS and CDR2 is YYEKEE in the germline V gene (reference sequence). CDR3 length: 17 residues. This CDR3 reads CASSFRGQTDPTYEQYF. DNA for the CDR3: TGTGCCAGCAGCTTTAGGGGGCAAACAGACCCGACCTACGAGCAGTACTTC.

This clonotype was seen many times. The chain recombines TRBV20-1 with TRBJ2-7, with a weak D call TRBD1 (5 bases). CDR3 length: 15 residues. The germline V and J ends were trimmed by 0 bases and 8 bases, with 20 bases remaining between them. Germline V CDR1 and CDR2: DFQATT, SNEGSKA (reference sequence). The CDR3 sequence is CSARDHIAGFWKQYF. Written as DNA, the CDR3 is TGCAGTGCTAGAGATCATATAGCAGGGTTCTGGAAGCAGTACTTC.

A few counts support this clonotype. The chain has TRBV6-2 or TRBV6-3 and TRBJ2-1, with TRBD2 identical over 12 bases. V dropped 7 bases and J dropped 8; count of bases not matched to a gene: 6. The CDR3 has 14 residues. Germline loops: CDR1 MNHEY, CDR2 SVGEGT. Written as DNA, the CDR3 is TGTGCCAGCAAACTAGCGGGAGGTATGGATGAGCAGTTCTTC. Protein product: CASKLAGGMDEQFF.